This T cell receptor (beta chain) came from a study of cytomegalovirus exposure and HLA in healthy donors. Study findings and constraints: The likely origin of a cluster of highly shared sequence variants was a sequencing artifact.

Comments on this clone: Its specificity is unknown.

The PCR employed 60 Vbeta primers together with 13 Jbeta primers. Libraries were prepared by immunoSEQ multiplex PCR; TCRdb keeps only in-frame clonotypes and omits some of them. The sample lists roughly 120,000 clones; 80% were seen once. Trimming left V 0 bases short and J 8 bases short, with 13 bases between. Germline CDR1 and CDR2: MGHRA and YSYEKL. CDR3 size: 15 residues. The rearrangement uses TRBV4-1 and TRBJ2-2, with D perhaps matching TRBD2 (5 bases). This clonotype was sampled from a female donor in good health and CMV-seropositive. Sample: PBMCs. DNA for the CDR3: TGCGCCAGCAGCCAAGATCTGAGGGCGAGGGGGGAGCTGTTTTTT. Translated, it gives CASSQDLRARGELFF.